This paragraph reports one T cell receptor beta chain. The data were produced by immunoSEQ multiplex PCR, yet TCRdb's version contains in-frame clones alone and is incomplete. The profile covers under 90,000 clones, with approximately 93% appearing a single time and under 0.3% taken by the ten largest. This record comes from a study of technical replicates of blood from a few donors. The CDR3 spans 15 residues. Trimming removed 4 bases from V and 6 bases from J, with 19 bases in between. CDR1 is SGDLS and CDR2 is YYNGEE in the germline V gene. The sample taken for sequencing was T cells isolated from PBMCs. This rearrangement joins TRBV9 to TRBJ1-2; possible D gene TRBD1, 6 bases. The receptor comes from a human donor in good health. The CDR3 reads CASSSQTGPGDGYTF. The CDR3 DNA is TGTGCCAGCAGCTCCCAGACAGGACCAGGTGATGGCTACACCTTC.